These T cell receptor beta chains were read from a single sample in a study of blood T cell repertoires in COVID-19. Some clones are missing from TCRdb's copy, which holds only in-frame ones; the method was immunoSEQ multiplex PCR. The sample comprises approximately 470,000 clones, about 90% of which are singletons, and 0.7% rests with the top ten. Specimen: PBMCs or T cells enriched from blood (not recorded which). These receptors were obtained from a woman aged 18-29 years who had recovered from COVID-19. CDR3s include the opening cysteine and the closing phenylalanine or tryptophan. A D gene is named only where the DNA matches it firmly. Rows may omit the clone size; those that give it use once, few, many or a size class.

abundance: once; d_gene: -; v_gene: TRBV7-2; j_gene: TRBJ2-2; CDR3aa: CASSYYRAGELFF; CDR3nt: TGTGCCAGCAGCTACTACAGGGCAGGGGAGCTGTTTTTT
abundance: once; d_gene: -; v_gene: TRBV20-1; j_gene: TRBJ1-2; CDR3aa: CSASRGNSYGYTF; CDR3nt: TGCAGTGCTAGTAGGGGAAACAGCTATGGCTACACCTTC
abundance: -; d_gene: -; v_gene: TRBV11-3; j_gene: TRBJ2-2; CDR3aa: CASSLGQTNTGELFF; CDR3nt: TGTGCCAGCAGCTTAGGACAGACGAACACCGGGGAGCTGTTTTTT
abundance: few; d_gene: -; v_gene: TRBV5-1; j_gene: TRBJ2-1; CDR3aa: CASSLAFNNEQFF; CDR3nt: TGCGCCAGCAGCTTGGCCTTTAACAATGAGCAGTTCTTC
abundance: -; d_gene: TRBD1; v_gene: TRBV5-1; j_gene: TRBJ2-6; CDR3aa: CASSRTGQGANVLTF; CDR3nt: TGCGCCAGCAGCCGGACAGGGCAAGGGGCCAACGTCCTGACTTTC
abundance: -; d_gene: -; v_gene: TRBV9; j_gene: TRBJ2-1; CDR3aa: CASSVDSETEQFF; CDR3nt: TGTGCCAGCAGCGTCGACTCGGAGACTGAGCAGTTCTTC
abundance: -; d_gene: -; v_gene: TRBV11-3; j_gene: TRBJ2-2; CDR3aa: CASSLGGGTGELFF; CDR3nt: TGTGCCAGCAGCTTAGGCGGCGGCACCGGGGAGCTGTTTTTT
abundance: -; d_gene: -; v_gene: TRBV30; j_gene: TRBJ1-2; CDR3aa: CAWREGGYTF; CDR3nt: TGTGCCTGGAGGGAGGGTGGCTACACCTTC
abundance: -; d_gene: -; v_gene: TRBV10-2; j_gene: TRBJ1-5; CDR3aa: CASSFTGPNQPQHF; CDR3nt: TGCGCCAGCAGCTTTACAGGGCCGAATCAGCCCCAGCATTTT
abundance: -; d_gene: -; v_gene: TRBV6-1; j_gene: TRBJ1-5; CDR3aa: CASSEILTDNQPQHF; CDR3nt: TGTGCCAGCAGTGAAATTTTGACAGACAATCAGCCCCAGCATTTT
abundance: -; d_gene: -; v_gene: TRBV5-6; j_gene: TRBJ1-3; CDR3aa: CASSLIAGNSGNTIYF; CDR3nt: TGTGCCAGCAGCTTGATTGCGGGTAACTCTGGAAACACCATATATTTT
abundance: once; d_gene: -; v_gene: TRBV24-1; j_gene: TRBJ1-6; CDR3aa: CATSAREGEGSPLHF; CDR3nt: TGTGCCACCAGTGCCCGGGAGGGTGAAGGGTCACCCCTCCACTTT
abundance: -; d_gene: TRBD2; v_gene: TRBV11-2; j_gene: TRBJ2-3; CDR3aa: CASSGSGGVDLSPDTQYF; CDR3nt: TGTGCCAGCAGCGGTAGCGGGGGGGTTGATTTAAGTCCAGATACGCAGTATTTT
abundance: -; d_gene: TRBD1; v_gene: TRBV9; j_gene: TRBJ1-1; CDR3aa: CASSVGEGGWTEAFF; CDR3nt: TGTGCCAGCAGCGTAGGGGAAGGGGGCTGGACTGAAGCTTTCTTT
abundance: -; d_gene: TRBD1; v_gene: TRBV5-4; j_gene: TRBJ2-7; CDR3aa: CASSSEQGVYEQYF; CDR3nt: TGTGCCAGCAGCTCGGAACAGGGGGTCTACGAGCAGTACTTC
abundance: -; d_gene: TRBD1; v_gene: TRBV7-3; j_gene: TRBJ2-3; CDR3aa: CASSFQGADTQYF; CDR3nt: TGTGCCAGCAGCTTCCAGGGGGCAGATACGCAGTATTTT
abundance: -; d_gene: TRBD1; v_gene: TRBV27; j_gene: TRBJ1-1; CDR3aa: CASSWDRGFLNTEAFF; CDR3nt: TGTGCCAGCAGTTGGGACAGGGGCTTCCTGAACACTGAAGCTTTCTTT
abundance: few; d_gene: TRBD1; v_gene: TRBV10-3; j_gene: TRBJ1-2; CDR3aa: CATSPGQLLSNYGYTF; CDR3nt: TGTGCCACCTCCCCGGGACAGCTACTATCTAACTATGGCTACACCTTC
abundance: once; d_gene: -; v_gene: TRBV19; j_gene: TRBJ1-3; CDR3aa: CASTITAGNTIYF; CDR3nt: TGTGCCAGTACTATCACAGCTGGAAACACCATATATTTT
abundance: -; d_gene: -; v_gene: TRBV9; j_gene: TRBJ1-1; CDR3aa: CASSREWGDTEAFF; CDR3nt: TGTGCCAGCAGCCGGGAGTGGGGGGACACTGAAGCTTTCTTT
abundance: -; d_gene: -; v_gene: TRBV2; j_gene: TRBJ1-5; CDR3aa: CASSEGTIQPQHF; CDR3nt: TGTGCCAGCAGTGAAGGGACTATCCAGCCCCAGCATTTT
abundance: -; d_gene: -; v_gene: TRBV7-3; j_gene: TRBJ2-2; CDR3aa: CASSRPEVAGELFF; CDR3nt: TGTGCCAGCAGCCGACCCGAGGTAGCCGGGGAGCTGTTTTTT
abundance: -; d_gene: -; v_gene: TRBV30; j_gene: TRBJ1-2; CDR3aa: CAWNPGINYGYTF; CDR3nt: TGTGCCTGGAATCCGGGGATTAACTATGGCTACACCTTC
abundance: -; d_gene: -; v_gene: TRBV6-5; j_gene: TRBJ1-5; CDR3aa: CASSRGIEAQPQHF; CDR3nt: TGTGCCAGCAGTAGGGGCATAGAGGCTCAGCCCCAGCATTTT
abundance: -; d_gene: TRBD1; v_gene: TRBV7-2; j_gene: TRBJ1-5; CDR3aa: CASSLEWGTVNQPQHF; CDR3nt: TGTGCCAGCAGCTTAGAGTGGGGGACAGTAAATCAGCCCCAGCATTTT
abundance: -; d_gene: -; v_gene: TRBV2; j_gene: TRBJ1-1; CDR3aa: CASSADRPNTEAFF; CDR3nt: TGTGCCAGCAGTGCCGACAGGCCAAACACTGAAGCTTTCTTT
abundance: once; d_gene: TRBD1; v_gene: TRBV27; j_gene: TRBJ1-2; CDR3aa: CASSFWEEGQRYGYTF; CDR3nt: TGTGCCAGCAGTTTCTGGGAGGAGGGACAGCGATATGGCTACACCTTC
abundance: -; d_gene: TRBD1; v_gene: TRBV7-9; j_gene: TRBJ1-6; CDR3aa: CATGGGDRGSPLHF; CDR3nt: TGTGCCACCGGAGGCGGGGACAGGGGGTCACCCCTCCACTTT